The 21 T cell receptor beta chains below come from one sample, sequenced in a study of blood T cells in healthy people across ages. Together with a sample-barcoded 5' primer, a J-beta primer mix was included in a second PCR lasting about 7 to 11 cycles. TCRdb passed the 5' RACE reads through MiXCR, listing each CDR3 protein once. Here the sample spans over a million distinct CDR3 sequences, under 55% being singletons. Specimen: blood. The receptor source for this set is a woman between 18 and 29 years old in good health.

The chain carries TRBV9 and TRBJ2-3; TRBD2 agrees at 9 bases. CDR3 size: 18 residues. With V trimmed by 3 bases and J by 2 bases, 13 bases remained unmatched. The V gene's germline CDR1 is SGDLS and CDR2 YYNGEE. As DNA, the CDR3 is TGTGCCAGCAGCGCCGGAACCGCGGGGGGGCCCTACACAGATACGCAGTATTTT. Protein product: CASSAGTAGGPYTDTQYF. The full variable domain, in which reference TRBV9 and TRBJ2-3 provide the parts outside the CDR3, is DSGVTQTPKHLITATGQRVTLRCSPRSGDLSVYWYQQSLDQGLQFLIQYYNGEERAKGNILERFSAQQFPDLHSELNLSSLELGDSALYFCASSAGTAGGPYTDTQYFGPGTRLTVL.

V gene TRBV4-2 combines with J gene TRBJ2-7; 8 nucleotides align to TRBD1. The CDR3 length is 17 residues. Germline V lookup: CDR1 LGHNA, CDR2 YNFKEQ. V was pared by 4 bases and J by 2 bases, with 13 bases of the junction left unmatched. CDR3 region: CASSRYNTDRETYEQYF. Written as DNA, the CDR3 is TGTGCCAGCAGCCGATACAATACGGACAGGGAAACCTACGAGCAGTACTTC.

The rearrangement uses TRBV4-3 and TRBJ2-1, with TRBD1 as a possible D gene (5 bases). V gave up 0 bases and J gave up 13 bases, with 19 bases separating them. Germline V gene data show CDR1 as LGHNA and CDR2 as YSLEER. CDR3 length: 15 residues. This CDR3 is CASSQEARGEETQFF. The DNA for the CDR3 is TGCGCCAGCAGCCAAGAAGCTAGGGGTGAAGAGACCCAGTTCTTC.

For the CDR3, the DNA is TGTGCCGCAGCGGGGCAGGTGGCGCTTGGGGCCAACGTCCTGACTTTC. The encoded protein is CAAAGQVALGANVLTF. This sequence joins TRBV10-3 and TRBJ2-6; TRBD2 agrees at 7 bases. The CDR3 runs 16 residues. V gave up 11 bases and J gave up 3 bases; unmatched junction bases: 13. The V gene's germline CDR1 is ENHRY and CDR2 SYGVKD.

The V gene is TRBV20-1, the J gene TRBJ1-5; weak D call: TRBD1 (5 bases). The CDR3 spans 13 residues. The germline V and J ends were trimmed by 4 bases and 4 bases, with 11 bases remaining between them. Germline V gene lookup returns CDR1 DFQATT and CDR2 SNEGSKA (reference sequence). CDR3 protein: CSATAGGNQPQHF. Written as DNA, the CDR3 is TGCAGTGCTACCGCGGGGGGAAATCAGCCCCAGCATTTT.

With regard to this clonotype: At one end the junction does not follow the germline gene, possibly because of a read error. The V call is TRBV12-5, the J call TRBJ1-5; D might be TRBD1 (6 bases). Germline assignment: CDR1 LGHNT and CDR2 FRNRAP. The CDR3 spans 16 residues. This CDR3 reads CASGSGTPWGNQSQHF. CDR3 DNA sequence: TGTGCTAGTGGTTCTGGGACACCTTGGGGCAATCAGTCCCAGCATTTT.

This chain joins TRBV7-9 and TRBJ2-1; unclear D gene. Matching the DNA end better, TRBJ2-7 makes the J call doubtful. The CDR3 has 15 amino acids. Germline-derived CDR1 and CDR2 are SEHNR and FQNEAQ (reference sequence). CDR3 in amino acids: CASSLTGVAYNEQYF. Here the CDR3 DNA reads TGTGCCAGCAGCTTAACCGGTGTTGCCTACAATGAGCAGTACTTC.

The chain has TRBV27 and TRBJ2-1; D is unresolved. V dropped 6 bases and J dropped 3 bases, with 12 bases sitting between them. Germline CDR1 reads MNHEY; CDR2 reads SMNVEV (reference sequence). The CDR3 consists of 14 residues. The CDR3 reads CASSRRAVYNEQFF. The CDR3 nucleotides are TGTGCCAGCAGCCGAAGAGCCGTCTACAATGAGCAGTTCTTC.

The chain combines TRBV30 with TRBJ2-5, with unresolved D. The J call could be wrong; TRBJ2-7 is a better fit for the DNA end. Germline V gene lookup returns CDR1 GTSNPN and CDR2 SVGIG (reference sequence). CDR3 length equals 12 residues. CDR3 protein: CALKRPPYEQYF. CDR3 sequence (DNA): TGTGCCCTCAAACGACCACCCTACGAGCAGTACTTC.

The chain couples TRBV6-1 to TRBJ1-2; D possibly corresponds to TRBD1 (5 bases). Looked up from germline, CDR1 is MNHNS and CDR2 is SASEGT. Trimming left V 6 bases short and J 2 bases short, with 13 bases between. CDR3 length: 14 residues. The CDR3 loop reads CASSPWGRNYGYTF. The CDR3 bases are TGTGCCAGCAGCCCCTGGGGACGGAACTATGGCTACACCTTC.

This clonotype was seen only a few times. The rearrangement joins TRBV20-1 to TRBJ2-7; no reliable D call. Germline V gene sequence: CDR1 DFQATT, CDR2 SNEGSKA (reference sequence). There are 14 residues in the CDR3. V was shortened by 1 base and J by 5 bases, with 15 bases between the two germline ends. CDR3 protein: CSARAPVQFNEQYF. CDR3 nucleotides: TGCAGTGCTAGAGCCCCAGTTCAGTTCAACGAGCAGTACTTC.

In its sample, this clonotype was seen a few times. Here the CDR3 reads CASSLRPQGRQFF. DNA for the CDR3: TGTGCCAGCAGCTTAAGACCCCAGGGGAGGCAGTTCTTC. The chain is built from TRBV7-3 and TRBJ2-1, with D possibly being TRBD1 (6 bases). V gave up 1 base and J gave up 12 bases, with 13 bases separating them. CDR1 SGHTA and CDR2 FQGTGA come from the germline V gene. The CDR3 has 13 amino acids.

The CDR3 here is CAWSVRQNNEQYF. The CDR3 nucleotides read TGTGCCTGGAGTGTACGCCAAAACAATGAGCAGTACTTC. The chain employs TRBV30 and TRBJ2-7; D unclear. This CDR3 is built from 13 residues. Trimming stripped 0 bases from V and 7 bases from J, with 13 bases between. Germline-derived CDR1 and CDR2 are GTSNPN and SVGIG (reference sequence). The variable domain in full, completed from reference TRBV30 and TRBJ2-7, reads SQTIHQWPATLVQPVGSPLSLECTVEGTSNPNLYWYRQAAGRGLQLLFYSVGIGQISSEVPQNLSASRPQDRQFILSSKKLLLSDSGFYLCAWSVRQNNEQYFGPGTRLTVT.

The CDR3 DNA reads TGCGCCAGCAGCCAAGTGGGGCGGGGTGGGCCTGTCGAGGGATACAATGAGCAGTTCTTC. Protein: CASSQVGRGGPVEGYNEQFF. This chain connects TRBV4-3 to TRBJ2-1; D may be TRBD2 (6 bases). Germline CDR1 LGHNA, CDR2 YSLEER. The CDR3 length is 20 residues. With 1 base removed from V and 4 bases from J, the gap between germline ends came to 26 bases.

The genes are TRBV4-3 and TRBJ2-3; a possible D gene is TRBD1 (6 bases). Germline CDR1 is LGHNA and CDR2 is YSLEER. V was trimmed by 6 bases and J by 0 bases, leaving 16 bases between them. The CDR3 has 16 residues. CDR3 bases: TGCGCCAGCAGTTTACAGGGCCTACCTAGCACAGATACGCAGTATTTT. Its translation is CASSLQGLPSTDTQYF.

This chain links TRBV20-1 with TRBJ2-2, with D perhaps TRBD1 or TRBD2 (5 bases each). V lost 8 bases and J 2 bases, leaving 12 bases between the germline ends. This CDR3 is built from 13 residues. Looked up from germline, CDR1 is DFQATT and CDR2 is SNEGSKA (reference sequence). The CDR3 coding sequence is TGCAGTACCGGGACCCGAAACACCGGGGAGCTGTTTTTT. This gives the protein CSTGTRNTGELFF.

J is TRBJ1-1 and V is TRBV6-2 or TRBV6-3, with a weak D call TRBD1 (5 bases). The CDR3 runs 15 residues. Germline CDR1 is MNHEY and CDR2 is SVGEGT. The V end was cut by 7 bases, the J end by 3 bases, with 18 bases between. CDR3 loop: CASTDRQGADTEAFF. In DNA, the CDR3 is TGTGCCAGCACCGACCGTCAGGGAGCGGACACTGAAGCTTTCTTT.

The V gene is TRBV30, the J gene TRBJ2-2; D is uncertain. The CDR3 has 14 residues. Germline V gene data show CDR1 as GTSNPN and CDR2 as SVGIG (reference sequence). Trimming left V 0 bases short and J 4 bases short, with 9 bases between. The DNA of the CDR3 is TGTGCCTGGAGTGTTACTTATTTCACCGGGGAGCTGTTTTTT. Its protein product is CAWSVTYFTGELFF.

The chain uses TRBV11-2 and TRBJ2-7, with 9 positions matching TRBD2. The length of the CDR3 is 14 residues. V was pared by 6 bases and J by 1 base, with 4 bases of the junction left unmatched. Germline V lookup: CDR1 SGHAT, CDR2 FQNNGV. CDR3 in DNA: TGTGCCAGCAGACCAAGCGGGGGGTCCTACGAGCAGTACTTC. It yields the protein CASRPSGGSYEQYF.

The CDR3 sequence: CASSPRPILANYGYTF. In DNA, the CDR3 is TGCGCCAGCAGCCCCCGGCCTATATTGGCTAACTATGGCTACACCTTC. The V and J genes are TRBV4-1 and TRBJ1-2; D is ambiguous. Germline V CDR1 and CDR2: MGHRA, YSYEKL. Trimming pared 4 bases from V and 0 bases from J, leaving 15 bases between. The CDR3 runs to 16 residues.

The chain employs TRBV20-1 and TRBJ1-4; no firm D call. Germline V gene lookup returns CDR1 DFQATT and CDR2 SNEGSKA (reference sequence). This CDR3 contains 13 residues. With 6 bases removed from V and 4 bases from J, the gap between germline ends came to 12 bases. The CDR3 DNA sequence: TGCAGTGCCAAGCGCGTGGATAATGAAAAACTGTTTTTT. It codes for CSAKRVDNEKLFF.